These 20 T cell receptor beta chains came from one sample sequenced in a study of OX40 agonist ivuxolimab in advanced cancers. Using immunoSEQ multiplex PCR, the repertoire was profiled, and TCRdb retains in-frame clones only, with some absent. Here the sample spans 47,000 or so clones, around 90% being singletons. The sample in question was CD4+ or CD8+ T cells sorted from blood, obtained in a trial of the OX40 agonist ivuxolimab. Receptors were obtained from an adult with an advanced solid tumor such as melanoma, head and neck, liver or kidney cancer.

This clone was seen a few times. This rearrangement joins TRBV6-5 to TRBJ2-7; TRBD2 is a possible D gene (7 bases). V was shortened by 6 bases and J by 4 bases, with 19 bases between the two germline ends. In germline, CDR1 is MNHEY, CDR2 SVGAGI. The CDR3 totals 15 residues. In nucleotides, the CDR3 is TGTGCCAGCAGCCCACAGGGAGGGGGGCAATACGAGCAGTACTTC. Residues: CASSPQGGGQYEQYF.

This rearrangement joins TRBV28 to TRBJ1-5, with a tentative D call TRBD1 (6 bases). The germline V and J ends were trimmed by 5 bases and 0 bases, with 8 bases remaining between them. This CDR3 comprises 14 residues. Germline CDR1 MDHEN, CDR2 SYDVKM. The CDR3 nucleotides are TGTGCCAGCAGTAGGGGGTATAGCAATCAGCCCCAGCATTTT. As protein: CASSRGYSNQPQHF.

The chain employs TRBV6-5 and TRBJ1-2; the match to TRBD1 covers 8 bases. With V trimmed by 5 bases and J by 1 base, 3 bases remained unmatched. Looked up from germline, CDR1 is MNHEY and CDR2 is SVGAGI. The CDR3 has 14 residues. The CDR3 region is CASSRGQDNYGYTF. In DNA, the CDR3 is TGTGCCAGCAGTCGGGGACAGGATAACTATGGCTACACCTTC.

The chain couples TRBV18 to TRBJ1-4; 7 bases are a match to TRBD1. Losses at the gene ends were 3 bases for V and 7 bases for J; bases not matched to a gene: 14. In germline, CDR1 is KGHSH, CDR2 LQKENI. This CDR3 has 17 residues. CDR3 loop: CASSPSQTGVLAEKLFF. CDR3 sequence (DNA): TGTGCCAGCTCACCTTCTCAAACAGGGGTTTTGGCTGAAAAACTGTTTTTT.

The CDR3 coding sequence is TGTGCCAGCAGTCTGCATAGGGATACCTACGAGCAGTACTTC. Protein sequence: CASSLHRDTYEQYF. This sequence joins TRBV28 and TRBJ2-7; D remains ambiguous. The germline CDR1 and CDR2 sequences are MDHEN and SYDVKM. The CDR3 loop spans 14 amino acids. V was trimmed by 5 bases and J by 2 bases, leaving 13 bases between them.

Here the CDR3 DNA reads TGTGCCAGCAGCAAAAAAGGCAGGTCTGCTGGCTACACCTTC. This codes for CASSKKGRSAGYTF. The chain combines TRBV21-1 with TRBJ1-2; the listed D gene, TRBD1, was not tested against the DNA. TRBV21-1 corresponds to a pseudogene. This CDR3 has 14 amino acids.

The J gene is TRBJ2-7, the V gene TRBV6-5; D unclear. This CDR3 contains 14 residues. Germline CDR1 is MNHEY and CDR2 is SVGAGI. The ends were cut back, 0 bases at V and 8 bases at J, with 14 bases in the middle. CDR3 bases: TGTGCCAGCAGTTACTCTAGAAACTTACTTAAGCAGTACTTC. This sequence encodes CASSYSRNLLKQYF.

This rearrangement joins TRBV28 to TRBJ2-5; no reliable D call. Germline V CDR1 and CDR2: MDHEN, SYDVKM. The CDR3 length is 14 residues. The V end was cut by 5 bases, the J end by 1 base, with 11 bases between. CDR3 bases: TGTGCCAGCAGTCAGAACAGCATCCAAGAGACCCAGTACTTC. Its protein product is CASSQNSIQETQYF.

CDR3 residues: CASSPGEAPAGYTF. The CDR3 DNA is TGTGCCAGCAGCCCAGGGGAAGCCCCGGCTGGCTACACCTTC. The chain couples TRBV16 to TRBJ1-2, with D possibly matching TRBD1 (6 bases). V was pared by 4 bases and J by 7 bases, with 16 bases between. This CDR3 contains 14 residues. The germline CDR1 and CDR2 sequences are KGHSY and FQNENV.

J is TRBJ2-7 and V is TRBV20-1; D is unclear. Trimming pared 0 bases from V and 2 bases from J, leaving 2 bases between. This CDR3 has 11 residues. Germline V gene data show CDR1 as DFQATT and CDR2 as SNEGSKA (reference sequence). The CDR3 DNA reads as TGCAGTGCTAGAGATACCTACGAGCAGTACTTC. It specifies CSARDTYEQYF.

CDR3: CASSSTLGGGVDNEQFF. Here the CDR3 DNA reads TGTGCCAGCAGCTCAACCTTAGGCGGGGGGGTAGACAATGAGCAGTTCTTC. The chain couples TRBV7-2 to TRBJ2-1, with 9 nucleotides matching TRBD2. The CDR3 loop spans 17 amino acids. V lost 4 bases to trimming and J lost 5 bases; unmatched junction nucleotides: 12. The germline CDR1 and CDR2 sequences are SGHTA and FQGNSA.

The DNA of the CDR3 is TGTGCCAGCAGTTTATCCCGGGAGAATGAGCAGTTCTTC. Encoded protein: CASSLSRENEQFF. The V call is TRBV27, the J call TRBJ2-1; perhaps TRBD2 as D (6 bases). Germline V gene data show CDR1 as MNHEY and CDR2 as SMNVEV (reference sequence). This CDR3 region has 13 residues. Trimming pared 0 bases from V and 7 bases from J, leaving 7 bases between.

The chain joins TRBV6-1 to TRBJ2-3; D is uncertain. Germline V gene sequence: CDR1 MNHNS, CDR2 SASEGT. With 3 bases removed from V and 6 bases from J, the gap between germline ends came to 10 bases. The CDR3 is 13 amino acids. The CDR3 region is CASSDFGWDTQYF. CDR3 DNA: TGTGCCAGCAGTGATTTTGGATGGGATACGCAGTATTTT.

CDR3 DNA: TGTGCCAGCAGCGAGAGCGGGGGGCCCTACAATGAGCAGTTCTTC. Encoded protein: CASSESGGPYNEQFF. The chain combines TRBV9 with TRBJ2-1, with 9 bases fitting TRBD2. The CDR3 is made up of 15 amino acids. V lost 3 bases, J lost 2 bases, and 3 bases stayed unmatched. CDR1 and CDR2 (germline): SGDLS, YYNGEE.

V and J are TRBV7-9 and TRBJ2-5, with D hard to call. The CDR3 sequence is 14 residues long. V lost 1 base, J lost 1 base, and 7 bases lay in between. CDR1 is SEHNR, CDR2 FQNEAQ, per germline (reference sequence). The CDR3 coding sequence is TGTGCCAGCAGCTTAGTACCCAGCCAAGAGACCCAGTACTTC. It encodes CASSLVPSQETQYF.

The chain links TRBV9 to TRBJ2-1; 9 bases are a match to TRBD2. The V gene end was trimmed by 0 bases and the J gene end by 2 bases; junction bases not matched to a gene: 3. This CDR3 spans 16 amino acids. CDR1 SGDLS and CDR2 YYNGEE come from the germline V gene. The CDR3 bases are TGTGCCAGCAGCGTAGAGCTAGCGGGGACCTACAATGAGCAGTTCTTC. Encoded protein: CASSVELAGTYNEQFF.

CDR3 sequence: CASSLGTPGPETQYF. The CDR3 DNA reads TGTGCCAGCAGTCTCGGGACTCCGGGGCCAGAGACCCAGTACTTC. The chain links TRBV28 to TRBJ2-5, with D perhaps matching TRBD2 (6 bases). This CDR3 has 15 amino acids. V dropped 5 bases and J dropped 4 bases, with 17 bases sitting between them. Germline CDR1 is MDHEN and CDR2 is SYDVKM.

This clone was picked up one time. V usage is TRBV2 and J usage is TRBJ1-1; the D gene is possibly TRBD1 (5 bases). The CDR3 extends over 14 amino acids. Germline CDR1 SNHLY, CDR2 FYNNEI. Between the trimmed V and J ends, which lost 3 bases and 3 bases, there was a span of 11 bases. The CDR3 protein is CASSDPGRDTEAFF. CDR3 nucleotide sequence: TGTGCCAGCAGTGACCCAGGGAGGGACACTGAAGCTTTCTTT.

V usage is TRBV13 and J usage is TRBJ2-1; TRBD1 matches at 9 bases. V lost 3 bases to trimming and J lost 6 bases; unmatched junction nucleotides: 3. This CDR3 spans 14 amino acids. CDR1 PRHDT and CDR2 FYEKMQ come from the germline V gene (reference sequence). CDR3 loop: CASSLGQGSNEQFF. Here the CDR3 DNA reads TGTGCCAGCAGCTTGGGACAGGGATCCAATGAGCAGTTCTTC. The full variable domain, completed using reference TRBV13 and TRBJ2-1, is AAGVIQSPRHLIKEKRETATLKCYPIPRHDTVYWYQQGPGQDPQFLISFYEKMQSDKGSIPDRFSAQQFSDYHSELNMSSLELGDSALYFCASSLGQGSNEQFFGPGTRLTVL.

This chain joins TRBV10-2 and TRBJ1-3; D is unclear. The CDR3 length is 17 residues. Germline V gene data show CDR1 as WSHSY and CDR2 as SAAADI. V was shortened by 4 bases and J by 0 bases, with 16 bases between the two germline ends. This CDR3 is CASSAGPSIVSGNTIYF. The CDR3 DNA follows: TGCGCCAGCAGTGCTGGGCCCTCGATCGTCTCTGGAAACACCATATATTTT.